These T cell receptor beta chains were read from a single sample in a study of blood T cell repertoires in COVID-19. Using immunoSEQ multiplex PCR, the repertoire was profiled, and TCRdb retains in-frame clones only, with some absent. Altogether 250,000 to 300,000 clones are present, roughly 80% being singletons, with the ten largest covering roughly 4.6%. Material: peripheral blood. All receptors come from a man between 60 and 75 years old who had recovered from COVID-19. The CDR3 runs from the conserved cysteine through the conserved F or W.

j_call v_call cdr3_aa
TRBJ2-1 TRBV5-4 CASSWGLAGGNEQFF
TRBJ2-7 TRBV18 CASSPPEPTYEQYF
TRBJ1-1 TRBV30 CAWRPGGGEAFF
TRBJ2-2 TRBV6-5 CASRVTNTGELFF
TRBJ2-7 TRBV11-2 CASSLDRDRVYEQYF
TRBJ2-1 TRBV6-5 CASSTGRGHEQFF
TRBJ2-7 TRBV5-1 CASSSSGLESYEQYF
TRBJ1-1 TRBV27 CASSPRRGEEAFF
TRBJ2-7 TRBV6-5 CASSLTSPATYEQYF
TRBJ1-2 TRBV5-4 CASSLGQGIANYGYTF
TRBJ2-5 TRBV6-2/TRBV6-3 CASSYSRRSETQYF
TRBJ2-7 TRBV27 CARRGAGTLIPPLERYF
TRBJ2-5 TRBV4-1 CASSQGRASGTQETQYF